This is a list of T cell receptor beta chains from one sample in a study of blood T cells in healthy people across ages. Each CDR3 protein is one row after TCRdb ran MiXCR on the 5' RACE reads. This sample has 650,000 to 1,000,000 distinct CDR3 sequences, with under 40% found just once. The sample taken for sequencing was blood. The receptors originated from a man between 18 and 29 years old in good health. Both conserved end residues are part of each CDR3. The D gene is left open where the match is weak. Size tells how often a clone was seen (once, few, many) or the class of an expanded clone, and some rows leave it out.

v_gene	j_gene	d_gene	abundance	CDR3nt	CDR3aa
TRBV5-1	TRBJ1-1	TRBD1	.	TGCGCCAGCAGCTTGGGGAGAAGACAGGGCGCCGCTATGAACACTGAAGCTTTCTTT	CASSLGRRQGAAMNTEAFF
TRBV6-2/TRBV6-3	TRBJ2-7	.	few	TGTGCCAGCAGCTACTCGACGCGACGCGAGCAGTACTTC	CASSYSTRREQYF
TRBV15	TRBJ2-4	.	.	TGTGCCACCAGCAGAGGCGGAGCCGAAAACATTCAGTACTTC	CATSRGGAENIQYF
TRBV4-3	TRBJ2-3	.	few	TGCGCCGGCAGCCAAGATTCATACACAGATACGCAGTATTTT	CAGSQDSYTDTQYF
TRBV4-2	TRBJ1-1	TRBD1	.	TGTGCCAGCAGCCAAGGAAGACAGGGAAGCACTGAAGCTTTCTTT	CASSQGRQGSTEAFF
TRBV12-3/TRBV12-4	TRBJ2-7	TRBD2	once	TGTGCCAGCAGTTGGGGTCTAGCGGGAAACTACGAGCAGTACTTC	CASSWGLAGNYEQYF
TRBV5-5	TRBJ2-7	.	.	TGTGCCAGCAGCTTAGATATGACACCCTCCTACAATGAGCAGTACTTC	CASSLDMTPSYNEQYF
TRBV18	TRBJ2-7	.	many	TGTGCCAGCTCCTCCTCCGGGACCCCCTACGAGCAGTACTTC	CASSSSGTPYEQYF
TRBV7-2	TRBJ2-7	TRBD1	many	TGTGCCAGCAGCTTAGAGACAGGGCCACACGAGCAGTACTTC	CASSLETGPHEQYF
TRBV20-1	TRBJ2-7	TRBD2	.	TGCAGTGCTAGAGGCCCTAGCGGGGGAAGGGAGACCCGGTACTTC	CSARGPSGGRETRYF